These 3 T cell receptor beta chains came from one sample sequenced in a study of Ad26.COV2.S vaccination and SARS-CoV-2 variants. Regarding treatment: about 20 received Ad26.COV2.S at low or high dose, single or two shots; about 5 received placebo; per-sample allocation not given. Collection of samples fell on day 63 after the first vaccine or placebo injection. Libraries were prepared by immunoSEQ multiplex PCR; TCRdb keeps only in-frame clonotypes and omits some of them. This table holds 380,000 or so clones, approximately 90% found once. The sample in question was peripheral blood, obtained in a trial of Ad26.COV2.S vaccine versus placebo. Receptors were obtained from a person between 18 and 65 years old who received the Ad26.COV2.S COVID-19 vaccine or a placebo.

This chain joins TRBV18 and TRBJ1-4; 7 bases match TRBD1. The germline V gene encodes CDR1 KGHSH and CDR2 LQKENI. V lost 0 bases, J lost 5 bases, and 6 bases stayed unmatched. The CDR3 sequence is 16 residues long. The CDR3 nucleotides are TGTGCCAGCTCACCACCAGGGGGCGATATCAATGAAAAACTGTTTTTT. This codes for CASSPPGGDINEKLFF.

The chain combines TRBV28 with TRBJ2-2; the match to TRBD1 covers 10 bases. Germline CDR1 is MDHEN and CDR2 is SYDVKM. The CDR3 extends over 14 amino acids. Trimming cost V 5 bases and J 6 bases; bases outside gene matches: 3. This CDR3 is CASSPGQGPGELFF. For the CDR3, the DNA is TGTGCCAGCAGTCCGGGACAGGGGCCCGGGGAGCTGTTTTTT.

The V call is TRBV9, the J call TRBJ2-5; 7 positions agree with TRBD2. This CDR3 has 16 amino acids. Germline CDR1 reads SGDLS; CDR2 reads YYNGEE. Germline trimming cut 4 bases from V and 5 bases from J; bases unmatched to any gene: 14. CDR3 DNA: TGTGCCAGCAGCTTAAAAGGGCGGGAGCCCTGGGAGACCCAGTACTTC. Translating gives CASSLKGREPWETQYF. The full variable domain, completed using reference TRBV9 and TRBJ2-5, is DSGVTQTPKHLITATGQRVTLRCSPRSGDLSVYWYQQSLDQGLQFLIQYYNGEERAKGNILERFSAQQFPDLHSELNLSSLELGDSALYFCASSLKGREPWETQYFGPGTRLLVL.